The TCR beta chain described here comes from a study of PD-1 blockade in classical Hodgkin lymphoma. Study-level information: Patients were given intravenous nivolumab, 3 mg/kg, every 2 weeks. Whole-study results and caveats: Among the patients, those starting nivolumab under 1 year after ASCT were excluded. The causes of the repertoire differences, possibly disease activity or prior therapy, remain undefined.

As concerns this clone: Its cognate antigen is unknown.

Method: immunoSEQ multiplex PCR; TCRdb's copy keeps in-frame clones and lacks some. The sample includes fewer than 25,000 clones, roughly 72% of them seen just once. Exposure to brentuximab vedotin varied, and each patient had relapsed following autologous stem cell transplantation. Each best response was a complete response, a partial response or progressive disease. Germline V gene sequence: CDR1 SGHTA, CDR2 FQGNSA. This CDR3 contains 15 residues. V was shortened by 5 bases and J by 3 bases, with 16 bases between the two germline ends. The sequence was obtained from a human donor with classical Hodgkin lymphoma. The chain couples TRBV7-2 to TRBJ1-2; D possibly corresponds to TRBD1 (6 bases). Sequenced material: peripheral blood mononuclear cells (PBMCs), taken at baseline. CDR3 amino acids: CASSVEQGPDYGYTF. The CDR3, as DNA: TGTGCCAGCAGCGTAGAACAGGGTCCCGACTATGGCTACACCTTC. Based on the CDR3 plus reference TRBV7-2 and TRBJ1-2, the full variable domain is GAGVSQSPSNKVTEKGKDVELRCDPISGHTALYWYRQSLGQGLEFLIYFQGNSAPDKSGLPSDRFSAERTGGSVSTLTIQRTQQEDSAVYLCASSVEQGPDYGYTFGSGTRLTVV.